What follows describes a single T cell receptor beta chain. Its antigen is still unknown. The data were taken from a study of cytomegalovirus exposure and HLA in healthy donors. General study results and limits: A classifier reportedly called cytomegalovirus status with high sensitivity and specificity. The finding came from a later analysis; first-cohort TCR clusters tended to co-occur in the roughly 110 validation repertoires. Most TCRs appeared rarely, but some public TCRs recurred in many donors. Cytomegalovirus-associated TCR beta chains were listed, numbering 164.

Per germline, CDR1 GTSNPN and CDR2 SVGIG (reference sequence). V dropped 4 bases and J dropped 5; count of bases not matched to a gene: 2. This CDR3 contains 13 residues. Sequencing was performed with immunoSEQ multiplex PCR; in TCRdb, only in-frame clones are kept and a portion is missing. Seen here are about 73,000 clones, around 90% observed once, and the top ten hold 3% to 4%. The source of this sequence is a woman aged 18-30 years in good health and CMV-seropositive. Sequencing used PBMCs. The chain combines TRBV30 with TRBJ1-6; 7 positions agree with TRBD1. The CDR3 coding sequence is TGTGCCTGGACCGGGACAGATAATTCACCCCTCCACTTT. Translation gives CAWTGTDNSPLHF.